This TCR beta chain was captured in a study of blood T cell repertoires in COVID-19. Study overall: The study drew acute and convalescent COVID-19 samples from the United States, Italy and Spain. PBMCs, B-cell-depleted T cells, or T cells provided the cDNA or gDNA that made up the material.

The CDR3 runs to 17 residues. CDR1 SNHLY and CDR2 FYNNEI come from the germline V gene. With 5 bases clipped from V and 5 bases from J, the junction kept 15 bases outside the gene matches. The repertoire was sequenced with immunoSEQ multiplex PCR; TCRdb's copy has only in-frame clones and lacks some. The sample lists over 250,000 clones; roughly four fifths were seen once. Everyone who took part was roughly 18 to 89 years old, and they came from 20 to 25 US areas. Cohorts were assigned according to the clinical history that participants reported. The genes are TRBV2 and TRBJ2-5; 9 nucleotides match TRBD1. Sequences were obtained from PBMCs or T cells enriched from blood (not recorded which). This clonotype originated in a man aged 30 to 45 with acute COVID-19. The CDR3, as DNA: TGTGCCAGCAGTCCATTAGGCTCAAGACAGGGGGGCGAGACCCAGTACTTC. Its protein product is CASSPLGSRQGGETQYF. The variable domain in full, completed from reference TRBV2 and TRBJ2-5, reads EPEVTQTPSHQVTQMGQEVILRCVPISNHLYFYWYRQILGQKVEFLVSFYNNEISEKSEIFDDQFSVERPDGSNFTLKIRSTKLEDSAMYFCASSPLGSRQGGETQYFGPGTRLLVL.